The 23 T cell receptor beta chains below come from one sample, sequenced in a study of blood T cell repertoires in COVID-19. Method: immunoSEQ multiplex PCR; TCRdb's copy keeps in-frame clones and lacks some. The data show 150,000 or so clones, roughly 90% seen once. The sample comprised peripheral blood. The source is a man aged 25-45 years with COVID-19, enrolled during active disease.

In its sample, this clone was seen once. V usage is TRBV30 and J usage is TRBJ1-3; no firm D call. The CDR3 covers 13 residues. Germline CDR1 GTSNPN, CDR2 SVGIG (reference sequence). Trimming stripped 4 bases from V and 0 bases from J, with 7 bases between. CDR3 amino acids: CAWNVLSGNTIYF. CDR3 bases: TGTGCCTGGAATGTCCTCTCTGGAAACACCATATATTTT.

The chain joins TRBV3-1 (or the pseudogene TRBV3-2) to TRBJ2-1; TRBD2 aligns across 7 bases. This CDR3 is built from 15 residues. Per the germline V gene, CDR1 is LGHDT and CDR2 is YNNKEL (reference sequence). Trimming at V came to 2 bases and at J to 3 bases, leaving 4 bases not matched to a gene. As DNA, the CDR3 is TGTGCCAGCAGCCAACCGGGAGGAGGCTACAATGAGCAGTTCTTC. Translated, it gives CASSQPGGGYNEQFF.

The chain has TRBV3-1 (or the pseudogene TRBV3-2) and TRBJ2-7, with D possibly being TRBD2 (5 bases). V gave up 0 bases and J gave up 2 bases, with 11 bases separating them. This CDR3 has 15 amino acids. Germline loops: CDR1 LGHDT, CDR2 YNNKEL (reference sequence). The CDR3 nucleotides are TGTGCCAGCAGCCAAGACCCGACGGGAACCTACGAGCAGTACTTC. As protein: CASSQDPTGTYEQYF.

The chain carries TRBV10-3 and TRBJ2-2; D is perhaps TRBD2 (5 bases). V was cut by 4 bases and J by 4 bases, with 10 bases left in between. The CDR3 has 14 amino acids. CDR1 is ENHRY and CDR2 is SYGVKD in the germline V gene. The CDR3 region is CAISGGVFTGELFF. CDR3 nucleotides: TGTGCCATCAGTGGGGGAGTTTTCACCGGGGAGCTGTTTTTT.

This chain joins TRBV10-3 and TRBJ2-7; TRBD2 aligns across 7 bases. CDR1 and CDR2 (germline): ENHRY, SYGVKD. V was pared by 3 bases and J by 2 bases, with 4 bases of the junction left unmatched. The length of the CDR3 is 14 residues. As DNA, the CDR3 is TGTGCCATCAGTGATGGAGCGGGGACCTACGAGCAGTACTTC. Encoded protein: CAISDGAGTYEQYF.

The chain is built from TRBV6-5 and TRBJ1-5; 10 nucleotides line up with TRBD1. Trimming removed 4 bases from V and 6 bases from J; junction bases left unmatched: 3. Germline V gives CDR1 MNHEY, CDR2 SVGAGI. This CDR3 comprises 14 residues. CDR3 in DNA: TGTGCCAGCAGTTCCCGACAGGGGGCTCAGCCCCAGCATTTT. It specifies CASSSRQGAQPQHF.

The genes are TRBV19 and TRBJ1-2; 12 bases map to TRBD1. This CDR3 has 16 amino acids. The germline CDR1 and CDR2 sequences are LNHDA and SQIVND (reference sequence). The junction had 8 bases not matched to a gene; V was cut back by 5 bases and J by 4 bases. The CDR3 region has the DNA TGTGCCAGTAGTTCCCGGGACAGGGGGCTTCGCTATGGCTACACCTTC. It codes for CASSSRDRGLRYGYTF.

This sequence joins TRBV27 and TRBJ1-1; D is undetermined. V was cut by 5 bases and J by 0 bases, with 13 bases left in between. Germline CDR1 reads MNHEY; CDR2 reads SMNVEV (reference sequence). The CDR3 extends over 15 amino acids. This chain's CDR3 is CASSPWTGVNTEAFF. In DNA form, the CDR3 reads TGTGCCAGCAGTCCTTGGACGGGAGTGAACACTGAAGCTTTCTTT.

The V call is TRBV7-2, the J call TRBJ1-1; the D gene is possibly TRBD1 (6 bases). Germline CDR1 reads SGHTA; CDR2 reads FQGNSA. The germline V and J ends were trimmed by 3 bases and 3 bases, with 8 bases remaining between them. CDR3 size: 13 residues. The CDR3 here is CASSLDRDTEAFF. For the CDR3, the DNA is TGTGCCAGCAGCTTGGACAGAGACACTGAAGCTTTCTTT.

V and J are TRBV5-1 and TRBJ1-1; the D is unclear. The CDR3 is 15 residues long. The germline V gene has CDR1 SGHRS and CDR2 YFSETQ. Trimming cost V 4 bases and J 4 bases, with 17 bases left between them. The DNA for the CDR3 is TGCGCCAGCAGCGAGGTAGAATCTGGGTTCACTGAAGCTTTCTTT. Translation: CASSEVESGFTEAFF.

The sample holds a few counts of this clone. The rearrangement links TRBV27 to TRBJ1-4, with D unresolved. Trimming took off 5 bases at V and 8 bases at J, with 15 bases between the two ends. In germline, CDR1 is MNHEY, CDR2 SMNVEV (reference sequence). CDR3 length: 14 residues. The CDR3 DNA is TGTGCCAGCAGTCCCGAGTGGGGAGTCGAAAAACTGTTTTTT. Its protein is CASSPEWGVEKLFF.

The V call is TRBV9, the J call TRBJ2-5, with a weak D call TRBD1 (6 bases). Germline assignment: CDR1 SGDLS and CDR2 YYNGEE. The CDR3 runs to 15 residues. V was clipped by 4 bases and J by 4 bases, with 17 bases between them. CDR3 in DNA: TGTGCCAGCAGCACAGGGTCTCTGGACGGAGAGACCCAGTACTTC. Translated: CASSTGSLDGETQYF.

The chain carries TRBV27 and TRBJ2-7; 9 nucleotides align to TRBD2. V was pared by 5 bases and J by 3 bases, with 11 bases of the junction left unmatched. There are 16 residues in the CDR3. Germline assignment: CDR1 MNHEY and CDR2 SMNVEV (reference sequence). Written as DNA, the CDR3 is TGTGCCAGCAGTCCCCGTTGGCGGGAGGGCCTCTACGAGCAGTACTTC. The encoded protein is CASSPRWREGLYEQYF.

The chain links TRBV3-1 (or the pseudogene TRBV3-2) to TRBJ1-2; 7 bases match TRBD1. The germline V gene has CDR1 LGHDT and CDR2 YNNKEL (reference sequence). V trimming: 2 bases; J trimming: 8 bases; junction bases outside the gene matches: 8. The CDR3 consists of 14 residues. CDR3 sequence: CASSQPQGRGGYTF. The CDR3 DNA follows: TGTGCCAGCAGCCAACCACAGGGGCGTGGAGGCTACACCTTC.

The V gene is TRBV29-1, the J gene TRBJ1-2, with 7 bases aligning to TRBD1. Germline CDR1 is SQVTM and CDR2 is ANQGSEA. The V and J ends lost 7 bases and 4 bases, in that order; junction bases with no gene match: 6. The CDR3 is 12 residues long. CDR3 in amino acids: CSAGGQAYGYTF. Written as DNA, the CDR3 is TGCAGCGCTGGAGGACAGGCCTATGGCTACACCTTC.

The V and J genes are TRBV11-2 and TRBJ1-2, with a possible D match to TRBD1 (6 bases). Germline loops: CDR1 SGHAT, CDR2 FQNNGV. The CDR3 is made up of 15 amino acids. The V end was cut by 5 bases, the J end by 4 bases, with 17 bases between. CDR3 sequence: CASSSGLGQAYGYTF. CDR3 DNA sequence: TGTGCCAGCAGCAGTGGTTTGGGACAAGCCTATGGCTACACCTTC.

V usage is TRBV30 and J usage is TRBJ1-2, with a tentative D call TRBD1 (6 bases). CDR3 length: 12 residues. CDR1 and CDR2 from the germline V gene are GTSNPN and SVGIG (reference sequence). V was cut by 5 bases and J by 4 bases, with 11 bases left in between. CDR3 sequence reads: CAWAGASYGYTF. The CDR3 coding sequence is TGTGCCTGGGCAGGGGCCAGCTATGGCTACACCTTC.

This chain joins TRBV3-1 (or the pseudogene TRBV3-2) and TRBJ1-2; D is perhaps TRBD1 (6 bases). The CDR3 totals 14 residues. Germline assignment: CDR1 LGHDT and CDR2 YNNKEL (reference sequence). Trimming cost V 4 bases and J 2 bases, with 11 bases left between them. The CDR3 region is CASSPVQGNYGYTF. CDR3 coding DNA: TGTGCCAGCAGCCCCGTTCAGGGGAACTATGGCTACACCTTC.

The rearrangement links TRBV19 to TRBJ2-7, with 8 bases fitting TRBD1. The germline V gene encodes CDR1 LNHDA and CDR2 SQIVND (reference sequence). After removal of 7 bases from V and 7 bases from J, the junction contained 12 bases not matched to a gene. CDR3 size: 14 residues. The CDR3 reads CASKLTGAQEEQYF. DNA of the CDR3: TGTGCCAGTAAGTTGACAGGGGCCCAGGAGGAGCAGTACTTC.

This chain links TRBV3-1 (or the pseudogene TRBV3-2) with TRBJ2-6; TRBD2 might be the D (6 bases). CDR3 length equals 18 residues. The germline V gene has CDR1 LGHDT and CDR2 YNNKEL (reference sequence). V gave up 2 bases and J gave up 0 bases, with 14 bases separating them. The DNA of the CDR3 is TGTGCCAGCAGCCAACGGGGGACTCGCGGCTCTGGGGCCAACGTCCTGACTTTC. Translated, it gives CASSQRGTRGSGANVLTF.

This clone was observed many times. The J gene is TRBJ1-2, the V gene TRBV6-6; a weak D match, TRBD1 (6 bases). Germline V gene sequence: CDR1 MNHNY, CDR2 SVGAGI (reference sequence). The CDR3 length is 15 residues. Deletions cut 2 bases from V and 4 bases from J, with 14 bases between. The CDR3 loop is CASSYEGRGTYGYTF. DNA for the CDR3: TGTGCCAGCAGTTACGAGGGCAGGGGTACCTATGGCTACACCTTC.

The chain recombines TRBV11-2 with TRBJ2-6, with 7 bases that match TRBD2. V was clipped by 5 bases and J by 0 bases; unmatched bases: 10. The CDR3 sequence is 18 residues long. Per germline, CDR1 SGHAT and CDR2 FQNNGV. CDR3: CASSPTSANPSGANVLTF. Here the CDR3 DNA reads TGTGCCAGCAGCCCTACTAGCGCCAATCCCTCTGGGGCCAACGTCCTGACTTTC.

This clone is a singleton in its sample. The chain uses TRBV12-5 and TRBJ2-5; perhaps TRBD1 as D (5 bases). In germline, CDR1 is LGHNT, CDR2 FRNRAP. The CDR3 is made up of 13 amino acids. The V end lost 1 base, the J end lost 7 bases, and 10 bases lay between the germline ends. CDR3 protein: CASGLDWQGTQYF. The CDR3 DNA follows: TGTGCTAGTGGTTTGGACTGGCAGGGGACCCAGTACTTC.